These T cell receptor beta chains were read from a single sample in a study of technical replicates of blood from a few donors. Sequencing was performed with immunoSEQ multiplex PCR; in TCRdb, only in-frame clones are kept and a portion is missing. The sample holds approximately 60,000 clones, 85% to 90% seen once. Sequencing was done on a sample of PBMCs. These receptors were obtained from a human donor in good health. Some clones in this sample may be carry-over from other donors' samples. The CDR3 runs from the conserved cysteine through the conserved F or W. D genes are given only for firm matches. The size of a clone is reported for some rows only, either as once, few or many, or as a class for expanded clones.

clone_size: NA
j_call: TRBJ2-7
d_call: TRBD2
v_call: TRBV4-2
cdr3_aa: CASSPSGGDEQYF
cdr3_nt: TGTGCCAGCAGCCCCTCGGGGGGGGACGAGCAGTACTTC

clone_size: NA
j_call: TRBJ2-3
d_call: NA
v_call: TRBV7-9
cdr3_aa: CASSPPKGISTDTQYF
cdr3_nt: TGTGCCAGCAGCCCCCCAAAGGGGATAAGCACAGATACGCAGTATTTT

clone_size: NA
j_call: TRBJ1-5
d_call: TRBD1
v_call: TRBV6-5
cdr3_aa: CASGYRGGNQPQHF
cdr3_nt: TGTGCCAGCGGTTACAGGGGTGGCAATCAGCCCCAGCATTTT

clone_size: NA
j_call: TRBJ2-3
d_call: TRBD2
v_call: TRBV6-1
cdr3_aa: CASTGGSADTQYF
cdr3_nt: TGTGCCAGCACCGGCGGGAGCGCAGATACGCAGTATTTT

clone_size: NA
j_call: TRBJ2-3
d_call: TRBD2
v_call: TRBV7-3
cdr3_aa: CASSLIPGGPDTQYF
cdr3_nt: TGTGCCAGCAGCTTAATTCCGGGGGGGCCGGATACGCAGTATTTT

clone_size: NA
j_call: TRBJ2-1
d_call: NA
v_call: TRBV6-5
cdr3_aa: CASSYRSGNEQFF
cdr3_nt: TGTGCCAGCAGTTACAGGAGCGGCAATGAGCAGTTCTTC

clone_size: NA
j_call: TRBJ1-3
d_call: NA
v_call: TRBV5-4
cdr3_aa: CASSLRGVDSGNTIYF
cdr3_nt: TGTGCCAGCAGCTTACGGGGGGTCGACTCTGGAAACACCATATATTTT

clone_size: few
j_call: TRBJ2-6
d_call: NA
v_call: TRBV2
cdr3_aa: CASSAGSAGANVLTF
cdr3_nt: TGTGCCAGCAGTGCGGGATCGGCTGGGGCCAACGTCCTGACTTTC

clone_size: NA
j_call: TRBJ2-1
d_call: NA
v_call: TRBV15
cdr3_aa: CATSWGISGNEQFF
cdr3_nt: TGTGCCACCAGCTGGGGAATTAGCGGAAATGAGCAGTTCTTC

clone_size: NA
j_call: TRBJ1-3
d_call: NA
v_call: TRBV18
cdr3_aa: CASSPGLTGNTIYF
cdr3_nt: TGTGCCAGCTCACCAGGACTTACTGGAAACACCATATATTTT

clone_size: once
j_call: TRBJ2-5
d_call: TRBD2
v_call: TRBV15
cdr3_aa: CATSSGTSGSIETQYF
cdr3_nt: TGTGCCACCAGCAGTGGGACTAGCGGGAGTATAGAGACCCAGTACTTC

clone_size: NA
j_call: TRBJ2-7
d_call: TRBD1
v_call: TRBV10-3
cdr3_aa: CAISEVRTGAHEQYF
cdr3_nt: TGTGCCATCAGTGAGGTGAGGACAGGGGCCCACGAGCAGTACTTC

clone_size: NA
j_call: TRBJ1-1
d_call: NA
v_call: TRBV15
cdr3_aa: CATSKRTLNTEAFF
cdr3_nt: TGTGCCACCAGCAAAAGGACACTCAACACTGAAGCTTTCTTT